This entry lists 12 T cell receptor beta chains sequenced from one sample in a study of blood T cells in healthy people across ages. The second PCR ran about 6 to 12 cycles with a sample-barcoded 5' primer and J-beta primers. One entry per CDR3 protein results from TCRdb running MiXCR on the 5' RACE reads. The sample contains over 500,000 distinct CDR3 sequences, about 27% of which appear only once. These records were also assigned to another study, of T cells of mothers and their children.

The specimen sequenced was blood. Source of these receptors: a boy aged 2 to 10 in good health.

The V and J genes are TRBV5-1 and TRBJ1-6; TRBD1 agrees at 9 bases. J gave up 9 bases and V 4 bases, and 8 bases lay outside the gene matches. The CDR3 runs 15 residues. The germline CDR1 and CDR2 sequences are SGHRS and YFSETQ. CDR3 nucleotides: TGCGCCAGCAGCGCGACACCGGGACAGGGTTCACCCCTCCACTTT. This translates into CASSATPGQGSPLHF.

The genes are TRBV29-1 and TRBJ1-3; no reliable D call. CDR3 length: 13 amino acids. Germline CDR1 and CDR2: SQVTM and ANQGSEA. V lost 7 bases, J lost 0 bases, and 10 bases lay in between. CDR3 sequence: CSARKYSGNTIYF. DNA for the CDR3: TGCAGCGCTCGAAAGTACTCTGGAAACACCATATATTTT. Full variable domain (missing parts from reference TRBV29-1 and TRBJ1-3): SAVISQKPSRDICQRGTSLTIQCQVDSQVTMMFWYRQQPGQSLTLIATANQGSEATYESGFVIDKFPISRPNLTFSTLTVSNMSPEDSSIYLCSARKYSGNTIYFGEGSWLTVV.

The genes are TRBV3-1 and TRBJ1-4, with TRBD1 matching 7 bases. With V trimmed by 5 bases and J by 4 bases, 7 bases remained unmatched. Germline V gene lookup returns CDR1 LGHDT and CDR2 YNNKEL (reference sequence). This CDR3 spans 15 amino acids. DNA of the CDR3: TGTGCCAGCAGCGGAAGGACAGGTTTTAATGAAAAACTGTTTTTT. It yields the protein CASSGRTGFNEKLFF.

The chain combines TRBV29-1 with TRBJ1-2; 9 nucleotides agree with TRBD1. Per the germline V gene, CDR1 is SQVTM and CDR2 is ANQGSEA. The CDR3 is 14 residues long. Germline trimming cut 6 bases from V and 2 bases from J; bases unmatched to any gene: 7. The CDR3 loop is CSVSGQGTNYGYTF. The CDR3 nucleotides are TGCAGCGTATCCGGACAGGGGACCAACTATGGCTACACCTTC.

The CDR3 region is CASSEDLGSYEQYF. As DNA, the CDR3 is TGTGCCAGTAGTGAGGACCTGGGGTCCTACGAGCAGTACTTC. The gene calls are TRBV19 and TRBJ2-7; unclear D gene. V lost 5 bases to trimming and J lost 1 base, with 12 bases between them. The CDR3 sequence is 14 residues long. Germline CDR1 is LNHDA and CDR2 is SQIVND (reference sequence).

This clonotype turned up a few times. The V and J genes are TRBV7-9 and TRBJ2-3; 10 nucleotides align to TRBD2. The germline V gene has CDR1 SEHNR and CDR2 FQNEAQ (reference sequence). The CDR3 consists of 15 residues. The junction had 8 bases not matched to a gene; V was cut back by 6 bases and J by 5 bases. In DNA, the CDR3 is TGTGCCAGCAGAACCCTAGCGGGAGCCGAAGATACGCAGTATTTT. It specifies CASRTLAGAEDTQYF.

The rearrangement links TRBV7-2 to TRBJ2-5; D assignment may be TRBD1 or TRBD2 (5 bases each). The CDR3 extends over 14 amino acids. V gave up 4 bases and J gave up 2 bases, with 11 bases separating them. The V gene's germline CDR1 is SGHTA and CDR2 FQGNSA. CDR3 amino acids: CASSSWGPQETQYF. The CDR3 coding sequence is TGTGCCAGCAGCTCTTGGGGACCACAAGAGACCCAGTACTTC.

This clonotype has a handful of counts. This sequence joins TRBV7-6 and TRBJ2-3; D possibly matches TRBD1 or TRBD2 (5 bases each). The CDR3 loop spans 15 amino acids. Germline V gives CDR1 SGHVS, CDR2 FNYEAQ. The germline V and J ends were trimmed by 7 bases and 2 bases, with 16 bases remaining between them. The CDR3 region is CASTILAGHTDTQYF. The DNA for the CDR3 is TGTGCCAGCACCATCCTAGCAGGGCACACAGATACGCAGTATTTT.

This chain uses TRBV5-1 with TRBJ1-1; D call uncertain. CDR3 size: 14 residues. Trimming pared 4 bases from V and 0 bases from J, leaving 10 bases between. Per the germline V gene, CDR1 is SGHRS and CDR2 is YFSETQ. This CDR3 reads CASSREAVNTEAFF. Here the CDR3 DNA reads TGCGCCAGCAGCAGGGAGGCCGTGAACACTGAAGCTTTCTTT.

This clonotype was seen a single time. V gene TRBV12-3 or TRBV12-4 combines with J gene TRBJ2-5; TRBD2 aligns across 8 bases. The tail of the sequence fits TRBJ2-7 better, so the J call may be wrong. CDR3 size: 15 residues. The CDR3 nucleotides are TGTGCCAGCAGTTTAGCCTCGAGCGGGGGATACGAGCAGTACTTC. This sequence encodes CASSLASSGGYEQYF.

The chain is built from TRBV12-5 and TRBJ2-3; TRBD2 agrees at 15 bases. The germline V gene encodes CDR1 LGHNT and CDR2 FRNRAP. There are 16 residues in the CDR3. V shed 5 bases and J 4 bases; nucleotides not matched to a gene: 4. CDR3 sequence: CASGTGTSGRSDTQYF. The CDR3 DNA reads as TGTGCTAGTGGTACCGGGACTAGCGGGAGGTCAGATACGCAGTATTTT. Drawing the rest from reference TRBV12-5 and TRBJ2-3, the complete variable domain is DARVTQTPRHKVTEMGQEVTMRCQPILGHNTVFWYRQTMMQGLELLAYFRNRAPLDDSGMPKDRFSAEMPDATLATLKIQPSEPRDSAVYFCASGTGTSGRSDTQYFGPGTRLTVL.

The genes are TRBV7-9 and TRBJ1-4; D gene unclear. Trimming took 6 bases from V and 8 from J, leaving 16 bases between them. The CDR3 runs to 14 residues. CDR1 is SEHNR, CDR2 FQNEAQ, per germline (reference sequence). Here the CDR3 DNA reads TGTGCCAGCAGACCCGGTGGGGTGGACGAAAAACTGTTTTTT. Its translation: CASRPGGVDEKLFF.